This TCR beta chain was observed in a study of cytomegalovirus exposure and HLA in healthy donors. Study-level background: From HLA-typed donors, an early data release held tens of millions of unique TCRs. Across about 400 genotyped donors, about 80% landed in the Caucasian-associated ancestry cluster. Study-wide points: Later work associated roughly 17,000 TCR beta sequences with HLA alleles at 0.05 false discovery rate. Some segments of the V type, notably TRBV6-2 and TRBV6-3, were excluded as indistinguishable.

For this clone: Antigen specificity is unknown.

Germline assignment: CDR1 SEHNR and CDR2 FQNEAQ (reference sequence). The CDR3 loop spans 16 amino acids. Trimming took 1 base from V and 7 from J; bases not matched to a gene: 8. PCR involved 60 Vbeta and 13 Jbeta primers. Method: immunoSEQ multiplex PCR; TCRdb's copy keeps in-frame clones and lacks some. The table lists about 160,000 clones, around 88% of them singletons. This receptor was obtained from a woman aged 30 to 39 in good health and CMV-seronegative. Sequenced input: PBMCs. This chain links TRBV7-9 with TRBJ1-2; 11 bases agree with TRBD1. In nucleotides, the CDR3 is TGTGCCAGCAGCTTAGGGACAGGGGGCGCGAGTGGTGGCTACACCTTC. This translates into CASSLGTGGASGGYTF.